The TCR beta chain under discussion was sequenced for a study of T-cell memory formation after mild COVID-19. Study observations and caveats: Detection of some responders pre-infection suggested pre-existing cross-reactive memory T cells participated.

TCRdb reprocessed the 5' RACE reads with MiXCR, giving one entry per CDR3 protein. This sample yields about 610,000 distinct CDR3 sequences, of which 15% to 20% are seen a single time; approximately 8.1% belongs to the top ten. Worth noting for this clonotype: What it recognizes is unknown.

CDR3 length equals 17 residues. Trimming removed 3 bases from V and 5 bases from J; junction bases left unmatched: 9. Germline values: CDR1 SGDLS, CDR2 YYNGEE. This chain joins TRBV9 and TRBJ2-7, with 15 bases matching TRBD2. The sequenced sample was PBMCs or a T cell subset sorted from them (not recorded which). The source is an adult woman who had mild COVID-19 (a few samples of this study predate the infection). Cell type and time point are not known. The CDR3 DNA sequence: TGTGCCAGCAGCGGCGAGGGGACTAGCGGGAGGCCCCACGAGCAGTACTTC. This sequence encodes CASSGEGTSGRPHEQYF. The full variable domain, its missing parts supplied by reference TRBV9 and TRBJ2-7, is DSGVTQTPKHLITATGQRVTLRCSPRSGDLSVYWYQQSLDQGLQFLIQYYNGEERAKGNILERFSAQQFPDLHSELNLSSLELGDSALYFCASSGEGTSGRPHEQYFGPGTRLTVT.